Listed below are T cell receptor beta chains from one sample, sequenced in a study of monozygotic twins with inflammatory bowel disease. Reanalyzing the 5' RACE reads, TCRdb keeps one entry per CDR3 protein, without DNA. The table lists some 450,000 distinct CDR3 sequences. Input material: blood. The source of these receptors is a human donor with ulcerative colitis or Crohn's disease, or a healthy co-twin of an affected twin (not recorded which). CDR3s include the opening cysteine and the closing phenylalanine or tryptophan.

>TRBJ2-7|TRBV28
CASSLDQGSHEQYF
>TRBJ2-5|TRBV4-2
CASSQPGSQETQYF
>TRBJ2-1|TRBV19
CASSIFGQGAINEQFF
>TRBJ1-2|TRBV9
CASSARGLNYGYTF
>TRBJ2-1|TRBV28
CASSGPTSGKRVGEQFF
>TRBJ2-1|TRBV29-1
CSVEDRLFGGSSYNEQFF
>TRBJ2-1|TRBV27
CASSSEAGFYNEQFF
>TRBJ2-7|TRBV5-6
CASSLRDRGGEQYF
>TRBJ1-6|TRBV27
CASSLSTGVNSPLHF
>TRBJ2-7|TRBV7-2
CASSFSGSEQYF